Listed below are T cell receptor beta chains from one sample, sequenced in a study of T cells in Graves' hyperthyroidism and ophthalmopathy. TCRdb analysed the multiplex PCR reads with MiXCR anew, one entry per CDR3 protein. The data show approximately 600,000 distinct CDR3 sequences, with roughly 20% seen just once and 34% held by the top ten. Sequenced material: blood. These receptors were obtained from a man between 25 and 39 years old with Graves' ophthalmopathy. CDR3s include the opening cysteine and the closing phenylalanine or tryptophan. The D gene is left open where the match is weak. Not every row has a clone size; where given, it reads once, few, many or a size class.

clone_size,v_call,d_call,j_call,cdr3_nt,cdr3_aa
NA,TRBV5-1,NA,TRBJ1-1,TGCGCCAGCAGCTTGGGCAGGGAGTACACTGAAGCTTTCTTT,CASSLGREYTEAFF
few,TRBV3-1,NA,TRBJ1-2,TGTGCCAGCAGCCAAGATTTCAGGGGTAACTATGGCTACACCTTC,CASSQDFRGNYGYTF
NA,TRBV19,TRBD2,TRBJ2-3,TGTGCCAGTAGTAGCGGGAGGGAGACAGATACGCAGTATTTT,CASSSGRETDTQYF
many,TRBV12-3/TRBV12-4,TRBD1,TRBJ1-1,TGTGCCAGCAGCCTAGACAGGGGCACTGAAGCTTTCTTT,CASSLDRGTEAFF
many,TRBV7-9,NA,TRBJ1-2,TGTGCCAGCAGCTCCCCCCGTGGGCAGCTTGACTATGGCTACACCTTC,CASSSPRGQLDYGYTF
many,TRBV7-3,NA,TRBJ2-3,TGTGCCAGCAGCGTGCTTGGAGGGGACACAGATACGCAGTATTTT,CASSVLGGDTDTQYF
many,TRBV28,NA,TRBJ1-1,TGTGCCAGCAGTTACAGAAGGAACACTGAAGCTTTCTTT,CASSYRRNTEAFF
few,TRBV29-1,NA,TRBJ2-1,TGCAGCGTTTCTAGCGACAATGAGCAGTTCTTC,CSVSSDNEQFF
many,TRBV2,NA,TRBJ1-5,TGTGCCAGCAGCTGGGAGGTTCCGCCCCAGCATTTT,CASSWEVPPQHF
NA,TRBV7-9,NA,TRBJ2-7,TGTGCCAGCAGCTTTTCCATCGAGCAGTACTTC,CASSFSIEQYF
NA,TRBV6-1,NA,TRBJ1-1,TGTGCCAGCAGACCCGGGTGGACTGAAGCTTTCTTT,CASRPGWTEAFF
NA,TRBV5-4,TRBD2,TRBJ2-1,TGTGCCAGCAGCTTGGGACTAGCGGGAACATACAATGAGCAGTTCTTC,CASSLGLAGTYNEQFF
NA,TRBV9,NA,TRBJ1-5,TGTGCCAGCAGCGTAGAGGGTACTTGGGGGGAGACCCAGCATTTT,CASSVEGTWGETQHF